The entry below describes one T cell receptor beta chain. The TCR beta CDR3 regions underwent amplification from RNA transcripts. First-round RT-PCR employed HTBI primers, with a second-round multiplex PCR after it. TCRdb processed the multiplex PCR reads anew with MiXCR; each CDR3 protein has one entry. The repertoire holds over a million distinct CDR3 sequences, with less than 45% as singletons. CDR3 length: 14 residues. V shed 2 bases and J shed 1 base, with 8 bases lying between them. Looked up from germline, CDR1 is SEHNR and CDR2 is FQNEAQ (reference sequence). This entry belongs to a study of Graves' ophthalmopathy and Graves' hyperthyroidism.

This clonotype was sampled from an adult man with Graves' hyperthyroidism. The sequenced sample was peripheral blood or thyroid tissue (not recorded which). The V and J genes are TRBV7-9 and TRBJ2-5, with no clear D. This CDR3 is CASSLSVAQETQYF. The CDR3 coding sequence is TGTGCCAGCAGCTTAAGCGTCGCCCAAGAGACCCAGTACTTC.